This TCR beta chain derives from a study of CD8+CD57+ T cells in acquired aplastic anemia. Study-level background: Sorted CD4+ and CD8+ cells yielded approximately 3.4 ug of DNA on average.

Details on this clonotype: The antigen remains unidentified.

Study findings and constraints: A set of more than 25 CD8+ CDR3 sequences was shared between patients and controls, and these sequences appeared highly expressed in patients.

From germline, CDR1 is ENHRY and CDR2 SYGVKD. The CDR3 spans 13 residues. V lost 6 bases and J lost 5; bases outside the gene matches: 3. Patients sequenced had flow cytometry evidence of CD8+CD57+ cell expansion. Genomic DNA templated the TCR beta VDJ and CDR3 profiling. TCRdb independently ran MiXCR on the reads; one entry per CDR3 protein. The table records some 92,000 distinct CDR3 sequences, 65% to 70% of them present only once. The TCR was taken from a human donor with aplastic anemia. The gene calls are TRBV10-3 and TRBJ2-1, with 8 bases lining up with TRBD1. Sequencing was done on a sample of sorted CD4+, CD8+, or CD8+CD57+ T cells (not recorded which) from PBMCs. CDR3 amino acids: CAISKTGDNEQFF. CDR3 DNA sequence: TGTGCCATCAGCAAGACAGGGGACAATGAGCAGTTCTTC.